Sequencing of this TCR beta chain was carried out in a study of cytomegalovirus exposure and HLA in healthy donors. The germline gives CDR1 MNHNS, CDR2 SASEGT. The V end was cut by 2 bases, the J end by 0 bases, with 9 bases between. This CDR3 is 15 amino acids long. In the PCR, 60 Vbeta and 13 Jbeta primers were used. Libraries were prepared by immunoSEQ multiplex PCR; TCRdb keeps only in-frame clonotypes and omits some of them. The repertoire includes around 120,000 clones, nearly 85% of them detected once, and about 1% sits in the top ten. Study results and limitations: Sequencing had likely introduced a cluster of highly shared sequence variants as an artifact. Clonal expansion, a later analysis showed, was greater in HLA-associated TCR beta chains than in equally common others. A previous analysis found most TCR beta V segments productive roughly 87% or roughly 30% of the time.

As to this clone: Its antigen is currently unknown.

This chain uses TRBV6-1 with TRBJ2-3; possible D gene TRBD2, 5 bases. This TCR was sampled from a boy between 10 and 17 years old in good health and CMV-seronegative. Source material: PBMCs. CDR3 DNA: TGTGCCAGCAGTGAAAGCGGCGGGAGCACAGATACGCAGTATTTT. Protein sequence: CASSESGGSTDTQYF.